The 17 T cell receptor beta chains below were found in one sample sequenced in a study of shared clonotypes between healthy human individuals. Profiled with immunoSEQ multiplex PCR; TCRdb holds only in-frame clones, not every one. The sample holds about 2,200,000 clones, about 93% seen once. CD45RO negativity and positive selection for CCR7 defined naive CD8 cells, a population that excluded terminally differentiated effector memory CD45RA+ cells. Source material: naive CD8+ T cells from PBMCs. Every receptor here comes from a man between 18 and 35 years old in good health. Some clones in this sample may be carry-over from other donors' samples.

The V and J genes are TRBV27 and TRBJ1-2; 11 bases are a match to TRBD1. Looked up from germline, CDR1 is MNHEY and CDR2 is SMNVEV (reference sequence). The CDR3 is 17 residues long. J lost 6 bases, V lost 0 bases, and 9 bases had no gene match. The CDR3 coding sequence is TGTGCCAGCAGTTTATCGCGGACAGGGGGCGCCGGGGATGGCTACACCTTC. It encodes CASSLSRTGGAGDGYTF.

Concerning this clone itself: The same CDR3 is also encoded by other DNA sequences in this sample. The V and J genes are TRBV4-3 and TRBJ2-7; the D gene could be TRBD1 or TRBD2 (5 bases each). This CDR3 is built from 15 residues. Per germline, CDR1 LGHNA and CDR2 YSLEER. Trimming removed 0 bases at V and 1 base at J, with 10 bases between. The CDR3 bases are TGCGCCAGCAGCCAAGATCGGGGCAGGTCCTACGAGCAGTACTTC. It specifies CASSQDRGRSYEQYF.

The gene calls are TRBV10-2 and TRBJ1-1; 9 nucleotides line up with TRBD1. V shed 6 bases, J shed 4 bases, and the junction held 3 bases outside the gene matches. The germline CDR1 and CDR2 sequences are WSHSY and SAAADI. The CDR3 sequence is 13 residues long. The CDR3 bases are TGCGCCAGCAGACAACAGGGGGCCACTGAAGCTTTCTTT. Translating it yields CASRQQGATEAFF.

V gene TRBV4-1 combines with J gene TRBJ1-2; no clear D. The CDR3 spans 12 residues. V was pared by 0 bases and J by 7 bases, with 6 bases between. Per germline, CDR1 MGHRA and CDR2 YSYEKL. The CDR3 coding sequence is TGCGCCAGCAGCCAAGAGGAGGTTGGCTACACCTTC. Its translation is CASSQEEVGYTF.

The chain is built from TRBV4-3 and TRBJ1-1; D is undetermined. The CDR3 runs to 13 residues. In germline, CDR1 is LGHNA, CDR2 YSLEER. The V gene lost 3 bases and the J gene lost 8 bases, with 13 bases spanning the gap. This chain's CDR3 is CASSHLRGGEAFF. DNA for the CDR3: TGCGCCAGCAGCCACCTAAGAGGAGGGGAAGCTTTCTTT.

This chain uses TRBV27 with TRBJ1-4; 9 nucleotides align to TRBD1. The CDR3 spans 16 residues. V lost 3 bases, J lost 6 bases, and 8 bases stayed unmatched. CDR1 and CDR2 (germline): MNHEY, SMNVEV (reference sequence). The CDR3 DNA follows: TGTGCCAGCAGTTTCCTGGGACAGGGAAAGTATGAAAAACTGTTTTTT. It translates to CASSFLGQGKYEKLFF.

This chain links TRBV11-2 with TRBJ2-4; possible D gene TRBD2, 5 bases. Germline assignment: CDR1 SGHAT and CDR2 FQNNGV. The CDR3 is 15 amino acids. Between the trimmed V and J ends, which lost 3 bases and 8 bases, there was a span of 17 bases. CDR3 protein: CASSFLLSPGDIQYF. CDR3 sequence (DNA): TGTGCCAGCAGCTTCCTCCTTTCCCCCGGGGACATTCAGTACTTC.

This clone was picked up one time. The J gene is TRBJ2-2, the V gene TRBV7-9; D is unclear. The CDR3 is made up of 15 amino acids. Germline assignment: CDR1 SEHNR and CDR2 FQNEAQ (reference sequence). Deletions cut 10 bases from V and 4 bases from J, with 19 bases between. Written as DNA, the CDR3 is TGTGCCACCCCGGACCAAACCACTTTCACCGGGGAGCTGTTTTTT. It translates to CATPDQTTFTGELFF. Full variable domain (remainder filled in from reference TRBV7-9 and TRBJ2-2): DTGVSQNPRHKITKRGQNVTFRCDPISEHNRLYWYRQTLGQGPEFLTYFQNEAQLEKSRLLSDRFSAERPKGSFSTLEIQRTEQGDSAMYLCATPDQTTFTGELFFGEGSRLTVL.

The gene calls are TRBV4-1 and TRBJ1-3; no clear D. Germline values: CDR1 MGHRA, CDR2 YSYEKL. The CDR3 covers 16 residues. V lost 0 bases and J 0 bases, leaving 9 bases between the germline ends. For the CDR3, the DNA is TGCGCCAGCAGCCAAGATGGATCTCACTCTGGAAACACCATATATTTT. The encoded protein is CASSQDGSHSGNTIYF.

This clone was found once. This chain connects TRBV27 to TRBJ2-7; 8 nucleotides align to TRBD1. The CDR3 length is 17 residues. The ends lost 2 bases at V and 1 base at J; junction bases unmatched: 10. From germline, CDR1 is MNHEY and CDR2 SMNVEV (reference sequence). The CDR3 reads CASSLRGADRGSYEQYF. The CDR3 bases are TGTGCCAGCAGTTTAAGGGGCGCCGACAGGGGTTCCTACGAGCAGTACTTC.

The genes are TRBV10-3 and TRBJ2-5; tentatively, D is TRBD1 (6 bases). V dropped 10 bases and J dropped 3 bases, with 9 bases sitting between them. Per germline, CDR1 ENHRY and CDR2 SYGVKD. There are 11 residues in the CDR3. CDR3 sequence (DNA): TGTGCCACAAGGACAGAAGAGACCCAGTACTTC. Amino acids: CATRTEETQYF.

This clone appeared a single time. In DNA form, the CDR3 reads TGTGCCAGCAGCCCATTCAGGGATTTGGGCACCGGGGAGCTGTTTTTT. This codes for CASSPFRDLGTGELFF. The gene calls are TRBV7-9 and TRBJ2-2; D might be TRBD1 (5 bases). CDR3 length equals 16 residues. The germline gives CDR1 SEHNR, CDR2 FQNEAQ (reference sequence). Trimming removed 5 bases at V and 4 bases at J, with 17 bases between. The full variable domain, completed using reference TRBV7-9 and TRBJ2-2, is DTGVSQNPRHKITKRGQNVTFRCDPISEHNRLYWYRQTLGQGPEFLTYFQNEAQLEKSRLLSDRFSAERPKGSFSTLEIQRTEQGDSAMYLCASSPFRDLGTGELFFGEGSRLTVL.

This chain uses TRBV4-1 with TRBJ2-7, with D unresolved. V was trimmed by 0 bases and J by 2 bases, leaving 5 bases between them. The V gene's germline CDR1 is MGHRA and CDR2 YSYEKL. This CDR3 region has 13 residues. CDR3 loop: CASSQELAYEQYF. The CDR3 nucleotides are TGCGCCAGCAGCCAAGAATTGGCCTACGAGCAGTACTTC.

The chain couples TRBV12-5 to TRBJ2-2, with unresolved D. The CDR3 totals 17 residues. CDR1 LGHNT and CDR2 FRNRAP come from the germline V gene. Trimming took off 1 base at V and 5 bases at J, with 17 bases between the two ends. CDR3 amino acids: CASGLAHGDTETGELFF. Written as DNA, the CDR3 is TGTGCTAGTGGTTTGGCCCATGGAGACACCGAAACCGGGGAGCTGTTTTTT. The full variable domain, with the rest looked up from reference TRBV12-5 and TRBJ2-2, is DARVTQTPRHKVTEMGQEVTMRCQPILGHNTVFWYRQTMMQGLELLAYFRNRAPLDDSGMPKDRFSAEMPDATLATLKIQPSEPRDSAVYFCASGLAHGDTETGELFFGEGSRLTVL.

V and J are TRBV4-3 and TRBJ2-4, with 8 positions matching TRBD1. The CDR3 consists of 16 residues. Unmatched junction bases numbered 5, after V lost 3 bases and J lost 1 base. Germline CDR1 is LGHNA and CDR2 is YSLEER. The chain's CDR3 is CASSHLTGEAKNIQYF. As DNA, the CDR3 is TGCGCCAGCAGCCACCTGACAGGGGAGGCCAAAAACATTCAGTACTTC.

The chain combines TRBV28 with TRBJ2-7; maybe TRBD2 (7 bases). The CDR3 runs 11 residues. CDR1 is MDHEN, CDR2 SYDVKM, per germline. Trimming took off 8 bases at V and 12 bases at J, with 17 bases between the two ends. The CDR3 DNA reads as TGTGCCAGCTCCGAACAGGGAGGGTGGTACTTC. This translates into CASSEQGGWYF.

The chain links TRBV4-1 to TRBJ1-2, with D possibly being TRBD1 (5 bases). CDR1 is MGHRA and CDR2 is YSYEKL in the germline V gene. V lost 0 bases and J 7 bases, leaving 18 bases between the germline ends. The CDR3 is 16 amino acids. CDR3 loop: CASSQDRLGGLVGYTF. Written as DNA, the CDR3 is TGCGCCAGCAGCCAAGATCGCCTTGGGGGTTTGGTTGGCTACACCTTC.